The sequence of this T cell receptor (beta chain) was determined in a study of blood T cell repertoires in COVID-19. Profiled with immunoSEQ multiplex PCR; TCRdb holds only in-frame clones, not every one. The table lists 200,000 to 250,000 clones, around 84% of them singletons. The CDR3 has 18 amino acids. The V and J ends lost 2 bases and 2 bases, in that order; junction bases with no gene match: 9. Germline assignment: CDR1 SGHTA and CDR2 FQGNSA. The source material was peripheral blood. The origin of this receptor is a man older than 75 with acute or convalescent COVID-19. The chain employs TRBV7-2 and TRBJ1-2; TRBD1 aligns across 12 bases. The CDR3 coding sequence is TGTGCCAGCAGCTTATCAGGCCTAGGGACAGGGGGCAACTATGGCTACACCTTC. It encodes CASSLSGLGTGGNYGYTF.